Each of the 17 T cell receptor beta chains below was sequenced from the same sample in a study of cytotoxic CD8 clonotypes in ibrutinib-treated CLL. Assay: immunoSEQ multiplex PCR; the TCRdb copy retains only in-frame clones and omits some. The sample has fewer than 90,000 clones, just over 85% seen once. Here the sequenced sample was PBMCs, taken before ibrutinib treatment. Receptors were obtained from a human donor with chronic lymphocytic leukemia.

This clone was recorded only once. The chain has TRBV27 and TRBJ1-4; TRBD1 matches 7 bases. V gave up 2 bases and J gave up 10 bases; unmatched junction bases: 4. The CDR3 loop spans 13 amino acids. The germline gives CDR1 MNHEY, CDR2 SMNVEV (reference sequence). The CDR3 region has the DNA TGTGCCAGCAGTTTAGACAGGGCTGCAAAACTGTTTTTT. Encoded protein: CASSLDRAAKLFF.

The rearrangement links TRBV29-1 to TRBJ2-5, with D possibly TRBD1 on 5 matching bases. This CDR3 spans 13 amino acids. Trimming removed 5 bases at V and 4 bases at J, with 14 bases between. From germline, CDR1 is SQVTM and CDR2 ANQGSEA. CDR3 residues: CSVRGGIGETQYF. CDR3 bases: TGCAGCGTTAGGGGCGGAATAGGAGAGACCCAGTACTTC.

This chain uses TRBV6-6 with TRBJ2-2, with D maybe TRBD2 (6 bases). The CDR3 consists of 14 residues. Trimming removed 6 bases at V and 5 bases at J, with 13 bases between. The germline CDR1 and CDR2 sequences are MNHNY and SVGAGI (reference sequence). CDR3: CASRTGGRTGELFF. The CDR3 nucleotides are TGTGCCAGCAGAACGGGTGGGAGGACCGGGGAGCTGTTTTTT.

V is TRBV11-2 and J is TRBJ1-2, with D maybe TRBD1 (5 bases). V gave up 0 bases and J gave up 8 bases, with 16 bases separating them. Germline V gives CDR1 SGHAT, CDR2 FQNNGV. CDR3 length: 15 residues. CDR3 DNA: TGTGCCAGCAGCTTAGATATCAGCAGGGTGGAGGGCTACACCTTC. It specifies CASSLDISRVEGYTF.

This clone showed up just once. This sequence joins TRBV7-9 and TRBJ1-5; possible D gene TRBD1, 5 bases. Trimming pared 2 bases from V and 5 bases from J, leaving 10 bases between. CDR1 is SEHNR and CDR2 is FQNEAQ in the germline V gene (reference sequence). This CDR3 comprises 14 residues. This chain's CDR3 is CASSLPGNDQPQHF. CDR3 in DNA: TGTGCCAGCAGCTTACCAGGGAACGATCAGCCCCAGCATTTT. Based on the CDR3 plus reference TRBV7-9 and TRBJ1-5, the full variable domain is DTGVSQNPRHKITKRGQNVTFRCDPISEHNRLYWYRQTLGQGPEFLTYFQNEAQLEKSRLLSDRFSAERPKGSFSTLEIQRTEQGDSAMYLCASSLPGNDQPQHFGDGTRLSIL.

The chain has TRBV7-9 and TRBJ2-7; D possibly matches TRBD1 or TRBD2 (6 bases each). CDR3 length: 14 residues. CDR1 SEHNR and CDR2 FQNEAQ come from the germline V gene (reference sequence). V was pared by 4 bases and J by 3 bases, with 13 bases between. CDR3 protein: CASSSSGASYEQYF. DNA for the CDR3: TGTGCCAGCAGCTCCTCGGGGGCCAGCTACGAGCAGTACTTC.

The CDR3 DNA sequence: TGTGCCAGCAGCCAAGGAAGCAGGGGGGTCGACACCATATATTTT. Protein sequence: CASSQGSRGVDTIYF. V is TRBV4-2 and J is TRBJ1-3, with TRBD1 identical over 7 bases. This CDR3 is built from 15 residues. After removal of 1 base from V and 8 bases from J, the junction contained 8 bases not matched to a gene. The germline CDR1 and CDR2 sequences are LGHNA and YNFKEQ.

As to this clone: This same CDR3 is encoded by further DNA sequences in the sample. The V and J genes are TRBV10-3 and TRBJ1-2, with D tentatively TRBD1 (6 bases). V lost 6 bases, J lost 3 bases, and 8 bases lay in between. Germline-derived CDR1 and CDR2 are ENHRY and SYGVKD. CDR3 length: 12 amino acids. This CDR3 is CAIREGDYGYTF. CDR3 sequence (DNA): TGTGCCATCAGGGAGGGGGACTATGGCTACACCTTC.

V gene TRBV27 combines with J gene TRBJ2-1, with D possibly matching TRBD1 (5 bases). The CDR3 spans 14 residues. Per the germline V gene, CDR1 is MNHEY and CDR2 is SMNVEV (reference sequence). The V and J ends lost 7 bases and 4 bases respectively, with 14 bases between them. DNA for the CDR3: TGTGCCAGCACCCTAACAGGACCTTACAATGAGCAGTTCTTC. It translates to CASTLTGPYNEQFF.

The V call is TRBV7-2, the J call TRBJ2-5; tentatively, D is TRBD2 (5 bases). The CDR3 has 13 amino acids. The V gene's germline CDR1 is SGHTA and CDR2 FQGNSA. V lost 1 base to trimming and J lost 5 bases, with 8 bases between them. CDR3 residues: CASSLVWEETQYF. In DNA, the CDR3 is TGTGCCAGCAGCTTAGTTTGGGAGGAGACCCAGTACTTC.

The CDR3 protein is CASSSGQNEQFF. CDR3 nucleotide sequence: TGTGCCAGCAGTTCGGGCCAGAATGAGCAGTTCTTC. V and J are TRBV6-1 and TRBJ2-1; D not resolved. This CDR3 contains 12 residues. The germline V and J ends were trimmed by 5 bases and 7 bases, with 9 bases remaining between them. Germline assignment: CDR1 MNHNS and CDR2 SASEGT.

V gene TRBV5-6 combines with J gene TRBJ2-5, with no clear D. Trimming took 0 bases from V and 5 from J, leaving 8 bases between them. The CDR3 is 13 residues long. From germline, CDR1 is SGHDT and CDR2 YYEEEE. The CDR3: CASSLDRVETQYF. CDR3 coding DNA: TGTGCCAGCAGCTTGGATCGCGTTGAGACCCAGTACTTC.

The V and J genes are TRBV29-1 and TRBJ2-7, with a weak D call TRBD1 (6 bases). Germline CDR1 is SQVTM and CDR2 is ANQGSEA. V lost 7 bases and J 5 bases, leaving 18 bases between the germline ends. The CDR3 totals 13 residues. DNA of the CDR3: TGCAGCGCCTTAGGGGGATATTACAACGAGCAGTACTTC. Protein product: CSALGGYYNEQYF.

In nucleotides, the CDR3 is TGTGCCAGCAGCTTCGGTCGTGAGACCCAGTACTTC. As protein: CASSFGRETQYF. V is TRBV7-9 and J is TRBJ2-5; D not resolved. Trimming shortened V by 3 bases and J by 5 bases, and 7 bases separated the two germline ends. In germline, CDR1 is SEHNR, CDR2 FQNEAQ (reference sequence). The CDR3 consists of 12 residues.

The chain is built from TRBV15 and TRBJ2-2; possibly TRBD1 for D (5 bases). The CDR3 consists of 17 residues. From germline, CDR1 is LNHNV and CDR2 YYDKDF (reference sequence). The V and J ends lost 5 bases and 0 bases respectively, with 16 bases between them. CDR3 coding DNA: TGTGCCACCAGCCGCTACAGGACCGGCTCGAACACCGGGGAGCTGTTTTTT. Protein sequence: CATSRYRTGSNTGELFF.

J is TRBJ2-7 and V is TRBV4-1, with a tentative D call TRBD2 (6 bases). CDR1 and CDR2 (germline): MGHRA, YSYEKL. There are 16 residues in the CDR3. Trimming left V 1 base short and J 2 bases short, with 15 bases between. The CDR3 loop is CASSQGRGSPTYEQYF. CDR3 nucleotide sequence: TGCGCCAGCAGCCAAGGGCGGGGATCCCCAACCTACGAGCAGTACTTC.

The chain employs TRBV19 and TRBJ1-1; TRBD1 is a possible D gene (6 bases). Germline lookup yields CDR1 LNHDA and CDR2 SQIVND (reference sequence). The CDR3 totals 14 residues. V was clipped by 9 bases and J by 0 bases, with 14 bases between them. The CDR3 protein is CARARGTLNTEAFF. The CDR3 DNA follows: TGTGCCAGAGCCAGAGGGACATTGAACACTGAAGCTTTCTTT.